One sample yielded the 21 T cell receptor beta chains listed below, sequenced in a study of T cells in Graves' hyperthyroidism and ophthalmopathy. Amplified TCR beta CDR3 regions derived from RNA transcripts. HTBI primers drove first-round RT-PCR of the TCR CDR3. TCRdb re-derived calls from the multiplex PCR reads in MiXCR, one entry per CDR3 protein. The data hold a few hundred thousand distinct CDR3 sequences, with under 15% observed a single time. The sequencing sample was made of blood. The receptors stem from a woman in her thirties with Graves' hyperthyroidism.

The table lists this clonotype with many counts. CDR3 nucleotides: TGCAGTGCTAGGACAGGGCCAGGAAACACCATATATTTT. This codes for CSARTGPGNTIYF. The chain carries TRBV20-1 and TRBJ1-3, with 7 bases that match TRBD1. Looked up from germline, CDR1 is DFQATT and CDR2 is SNEGSKA (reference sequence). The CDR3 contains 13 residues. The V segment lost 3 bases and the J segment 4 bases; nucleotides outside the gene matches: 3.

The rearrangement uses TRBV5-1 and TRBJ1-2, with TRBD1 as a possible D gene (5 bases). In germline, CDR1 is SGHRS, CDR2 YFSETQ. The CDR3 has 16 residues. V was pared by 0 bases and J by 0 bases, with 12 bases between. The DNA for the CDR3 is TGCGCCAGCAGCTTGGGGGGCGCCCAAGCTAACTATGGCTACACCTTC. Translated: CASSLGGAQANYGYTF.

On this clonotype itself: Possible read error: a much larger clone is one base away. The chain uses TRBV12-3 or TRBV12-4 and TRBJ2-1; 13 nucleotides match TRBD2. The CDR3 is made up of 19 amino acids. As DNA, the CDR3 is TGTGCCAGCAGTCCCAACCTTGGACTAGCGGGAGAGATCTACAATGAGCAGCTCTTC. It is translated as CASSPNLGLAGEIYNEQLF.

The chain is built from TRBV7-2 and TRBJ2-5; possibly TRBD1 or TRBD2 for D (5 bases each). This CDR3 is 14 amino acids long. CDR1 is SGHTA, CDR2 FQGNSA, per germline. Trimming took 1 base from V and 5 from J, leaving 11 bases between them. The CDR3 region has the DNA TGTGCCAGCAGCTTAGGCAGTTGGGGGGAGACCCAGTACTTC. Its translation: CASSLGSWGETQYF.

Many counts were recorded for this clonotype. The rearrangement links TRBV3-1 to TRBJ1-5; a possible D gene is TRBD1 (6 bases). Germline CDR1 LGHDT, CDR2 YNNKEL (reference sequence). This CDR3 is 13 amino acids long. The V end was cut by 1 base, the J end by 7 bases, with 8 bases between. The CDR3 coding sequence is TGTGCCAGCAGCCAAGCGGGGGCGCAGCCCCAGCATTTT. This codes for CASSQAGAQPQHF.

This clonotype has just a few counts. The rearrangement links TRBV28 to TRBJ2-2, with D uncertain. CDR3 length: 14 amino acids. Germline-derived CDR1 and CDR2 are MDHEN and SYDVKM. The V and J ends lost 2 bases and 1 base respectively, with 5 bases between them. CDR3 protein: CASSLMGNTGELFF. CDR3 in DNA: TGTGCCAGCAGTTTAATGGGGAACACCGGGGAGCTGTTTTTT. Full variable domain (rest looked up from reference TRBV28 and TRBJ2-2): DVKVTQSSRYLVKRTGEKVFLECVQDMDHENMFWYRQDPGLGLRLIYFSYDVKMKEKGDIPEGYSVSREKKERFSLILESASTNQTSMYLCASSLMGNTGELFFGEGSRLTVL.

This clonotype was detected a few times. The chain couples TRBV12-3 or TRBV12-4 to TRBJ2-7, with D possibly being TRBD1 (5 bases). This CDR3 is built from 16 residues. V was shortened by 6 bases and J by 0 bases, with 18 bases between the two germline ends. In DNA form, the CDR3 reads TGTGCCAGCAGCTCTGATAGGGGCGGAAGCTCCTACGAGCAGTACTTC. Translated: CASSSDRGGSSYEQYF.

This clonotype occurred many times. The rearrangement uses TRBV29-1 and TRBJ2-7; D tentatively fits TRBD1 or TRBD2 (7 bases each). Germline values: CDR1 SQVTM, CDR2 ANQGSEA. Trimming left V 7 bases short and J 6 bases short, with 16 bases between. The CDR3 is 12 amino acids. This CDR3 reads CSERTGGGEQYF. The CDR3 DNA is TGCAGCGAGCGGACAGGCGGGGGCGAGCAGTACTTC.

The V gene is TRBV2, the J gene TRBJ2-1, with D maybe TRBD2 (6 bases). Trimming stripped 4 bases from V and 7 bases from J, with 14 bases between. The germline V gene encodes CDR1 SNHLY and CDR2 FYNNEI. The CDR3 is 14 residues long. CDR3 loop: CASSAASVGNEQFF. The CDR3, as DNA: TGTGCCAGCAGTGCAGCTAGCGTGGGTAATGAGCAGTTCTTC.

The sample holds many counts of this clonotype. The chain recombines TRBV29-1 with TRBJ2-3, with D unresolved. Per germline, CDR1 SQVTM and CDR2 ANQGSEA. The CDR3 runs to 13 residues. Deletions cut 0 bases from V and 2 bases from J, with 6 bases between. CDR3 region: CSVEEGATDTQYF. In DNA, the CDR3 is TGCAGCGTTGAAGAAGGAGCCACAGATACGCAGTATTTT.

The chain is built from TRBV6-1 and TRBJ1-2; D is possibly TRBD1 (5 bases). V shed 5 bases and J shed 1 base, with 20 bases lying between them. The CDR3 has 17 amino acids. Germline V CDR1 and CDR2: MNHNS, SASEGT. CDR3 sequence: CASSTGASAAVNYGYTF. The CDR3 DNA is TGTGCCAGCAGTACCGGGGCCAGCGCCGCAGTTAACTATGGCTACACCTTC.

This sequence joins TRBV6-1 and TRBJ2-1; D uncertain. Germline loops: CDR1 MNHNS, CDR2 SASEGT. The V end was cut by 0 bases, the J end by 0 bases, with 9 bases between. The CDR3 covers 16 residues. The CDR3 is CASSEATWSSYNEQFF. CDR3 nucleotides: TGTGCCAGCAGTGAAGCGACGTGGAGCTCCTACAATGAGCAGTTCTTC.

This clonotype was seen only a few times. The V and J genes are TRBV5-1 and TRBJ2-1; 15 positions agree with TRBD2. The CDR3 runs to 20 residues. J gave up 3 bases and V 0 bases, and 10 bases lay outside the gene matches. In germline, CDR1 is SGHRS, CDR2 YFSETQ. The CDR3 nucleotides read TGCGCCAGCAGCTTGGCCGGACTAGCGGGAGGGCCGACAATCTACAATGAGCAGTTCTTC. Encoded protein: CASSLAGLAGGPTIYNEQFF.

This clonotype occurred a few times. J is TRBJ2-7 and V is TRBV10-3; 7 bases line up with TRBD2. Looked up from germline, CDR1 is ENHRY and CDR2 is SYGVKD. The CDR3 has 16 amino acids. J was trimmed by 6 bases and V by 0 bases; bases with no gene match: 11. The CDR3 region has the DNA TGTGCCATCAGTGAGTCGGGGGGGGTTCGAGGACGCGAGCAGTACTTC. It encodes CAISESGGVRGREQYF.

The genes are TRBV5-5 and TRBJ2-3; 14 nucleotides line up with TRBD2. With 4 bases clipped from V and 4 bases from J, the junction kept 8 bases outside the gene matches. This CDR3 contains 17 residues. Germline loops: CDR1 SGHKS, CDR2 YYEKEE (reference sequence). The CDR3 sequence is CASSIGLAGGSADTQYF. CDR3 nucleotide sequence: TGTGCCAGCAGCATAGGACTAGCGGGAGGTTCGGCAGATACGCAGTATTTT.

This clonotype has a handful of counts. This chain joins TRBV7-9 and TRBJ1-5; TRBD1 is a possible D gene (6 bases). V lost 2 bases and J 5 bases, leaving 25 bases between the germline ends. The CDR3 is 19 residues long. Germline CDR1 and CDR2: SEHNR and FQNEAQ (reference sequence). The DNA for the CDR3 is TGTGCCAGCAGCTTAAGTAAGGGGTGGGCAGGGGCAGTTGATCAGCCCCAGCATTTT. As protein: CASSLSKGWAGAVDQPQHF.

This clonotype was picked up many times. The chain couples TRBV12-3 or TRBV12-4 to TRBJ2-2, with D possibly being TRBD1 (6 bases). V was shortened by 6 bases and J by 3 bases, with 17 bases between the two germline ends. CDR3 length: 16 amino acids. The CDR3 loop reads CASRLRGGSYTGELFF. In nucleotides, the CDR3 is TGTGCCAGCAGGTTGCGAGGGGGATCTTACACCGGGGAGCTGTTTTTT.

In its sample, this clonotype was seen many times. The chain employs TRBV10-3 and TRBJ1-1, with D perhaps TRBD1 (6 bases). This CDR3 is built from 14 residues. Trimming removed 10 bases from V and 6 bases from J, with 21 bases in between. Germline V gene sequence: CDR1 ENHRY, CDR2 SYGVKD. The CDR3 DNA sequence: TGTGCCAGCAACAGGGCAGAGCATCCCGCTGAAGCTTTCTTT. This gives the protein CASNRAEHPAEAFF.

Worth noting for this clonotype: Given a much more abundant clone one base away, this may be a read error. The chain combines TRBV7-2 with TRBJ2-2, with D unresolved. This CDR3 contains 14 residues. CDR1 and CDR2 (germline): SGHTA, FQGNSA. Trimming removed 2 bases from V and 6 bases from J, with 10 bases in between. The CDR3 sequence is CTSSLLYEAGELFF. CDR3 coding DNA: TGTACCAGCAGCTTATTATACGAGGCCGGGGAGCTGTTTTTT.

There are a few counts of this clonotype. The chain couples TRBV2 to TRBJ2-2; 10 positions agree with TRBD2. V lost 5 bases to trimming and J lost 6 bases; unmatched junction nucleotides: 6. Looked up from germline, CDR1 is SNHLY and CDR2 is FYNNEI. This CDR3 comprises 15 residues. CDR3 amino acids: CASSLLAGVSGELFF. The CDR3 nucleotides are TGTGCCAGCAGTCTGCTAGCGGGAGTCTCCGGGGAGCTGTTTTTT.

This clonotype was seen more than once but under ten times. The chain is built from TRBV7-2 and TRBJ2-6; D is unclear. Looked up from germline, CDR1 is SGHTA and CDR2 is FQGNSA. V shed 5 bases and J shed 6 bases, with 8 bases lying between them. The CDR3 spans 13 residues. CDR3 sequence reads: CASSPSLANVLTF. CDR3 sequence (DNA): TGTGCCAGCAGCCCGTCACTGGCCAACGTCCTGACTTTC.